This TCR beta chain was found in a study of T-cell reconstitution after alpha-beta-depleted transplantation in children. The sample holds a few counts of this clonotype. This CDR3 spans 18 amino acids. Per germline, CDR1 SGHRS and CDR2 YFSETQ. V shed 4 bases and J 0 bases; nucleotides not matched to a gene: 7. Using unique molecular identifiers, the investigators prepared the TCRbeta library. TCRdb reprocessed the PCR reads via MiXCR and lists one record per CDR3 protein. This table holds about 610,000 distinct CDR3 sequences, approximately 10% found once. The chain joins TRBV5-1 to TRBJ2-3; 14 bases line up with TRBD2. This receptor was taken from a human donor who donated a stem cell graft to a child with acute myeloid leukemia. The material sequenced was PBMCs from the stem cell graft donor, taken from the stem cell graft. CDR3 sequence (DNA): TGCGCCAGCAGCCTCACCGGGACTAGCGGGAGTAGCACAGATACGCAGTATTTT. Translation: CASSLTGTSGSSTDTQYF.